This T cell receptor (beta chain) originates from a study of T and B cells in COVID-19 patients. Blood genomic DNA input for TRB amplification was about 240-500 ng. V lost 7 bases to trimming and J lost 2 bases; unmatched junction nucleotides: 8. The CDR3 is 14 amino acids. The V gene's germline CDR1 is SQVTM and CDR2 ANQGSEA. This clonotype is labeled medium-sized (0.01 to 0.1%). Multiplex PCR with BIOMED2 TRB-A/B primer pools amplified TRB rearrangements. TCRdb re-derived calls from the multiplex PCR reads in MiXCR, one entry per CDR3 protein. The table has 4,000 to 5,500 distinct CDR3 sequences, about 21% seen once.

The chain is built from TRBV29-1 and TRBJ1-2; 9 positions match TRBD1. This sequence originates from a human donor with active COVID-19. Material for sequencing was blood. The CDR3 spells CSAKPGQGNYGYTF. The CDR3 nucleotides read TGCAGCGCAAAACCGGGACAGGGAAACTATGGCTACACCTTC. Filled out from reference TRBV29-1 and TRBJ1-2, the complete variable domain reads SAVISQKPSRDICQRGTSLTIQCQVDSQVTMMFWYRQQPGQSLTLIATANQGSEATYESGFVIDKFPISRPNLTFSTLTVSNMSPEDSSIYLCSAKPGQGNYGYTFGSGTRLTVV.